This T cell receptor (beta chain) stems from a study of Graves' ophthalmopathy and Graves' hyperthyroidism. V lost 3 bases and J lost 4, with 9 bases in between. There are 14 residues in the CDR3. Amplification from RNA transcripts yielded the TCR beta CDR3 regions. Amplification began with first-round RT-PCR using HTBI primers, then second-round multiplex PCR was performed. TCRdb re-called the multiplex PCR reads with MiXCR, one entry per CDR3 protein. The data contain 300,000 to 400,000 distinct CDR3 sequences, roughly a sixth of them singletons. This clonotype was detected many times. Material for sequencing was peripheral blood. The receptor's source is an adult woman with stable Graves' hyperthyroidism. The chain has TRBV12-3 or TRBV12-4 and TRBJ2-2; D is perhaps TRBD1 or TRBD2 (6 bases each). CDR3 sequence reads: CASSFGGRTGELFF. DNA for the CDR3: TGTGCCAGCAGTTTTGGGGGGCGCACCGGGGAGCTGTTTTTT.